Sequencing of this T cell receptor beta chain was carried out in a study of blood T cell repertoires in COVID-19. TCRdb's table, derived via immunoSEQ multiplex PCR, lists solely in-frame clones and lacks some. The repertoire includes some 290,000 clones, around nine tenths of them detected once, and 3.9% sits in the top ten. This CDR3 has 16 amino acids. Germline V gene sequence: CDR1 SGHRS, CDR2 YFSETQ. Trimming took off 0 bases at V and 0 bases at J, with 10 bases between the two ends. This sequence joins TRBV5-1 and TRBJ1-3, with D hard to call. The clonotype originates from a woman in her 30s who had been exposed to COVID-19. Sequencing used PBMCs or T cells enriched from blood (not recorded which). CDR3 nucleotides: TGCGCCAGCAGCTTGGGGGAGACCCACTCTGGAAACACCATATATTTT. Translating it yields CASSLGETHSGNTIYF.